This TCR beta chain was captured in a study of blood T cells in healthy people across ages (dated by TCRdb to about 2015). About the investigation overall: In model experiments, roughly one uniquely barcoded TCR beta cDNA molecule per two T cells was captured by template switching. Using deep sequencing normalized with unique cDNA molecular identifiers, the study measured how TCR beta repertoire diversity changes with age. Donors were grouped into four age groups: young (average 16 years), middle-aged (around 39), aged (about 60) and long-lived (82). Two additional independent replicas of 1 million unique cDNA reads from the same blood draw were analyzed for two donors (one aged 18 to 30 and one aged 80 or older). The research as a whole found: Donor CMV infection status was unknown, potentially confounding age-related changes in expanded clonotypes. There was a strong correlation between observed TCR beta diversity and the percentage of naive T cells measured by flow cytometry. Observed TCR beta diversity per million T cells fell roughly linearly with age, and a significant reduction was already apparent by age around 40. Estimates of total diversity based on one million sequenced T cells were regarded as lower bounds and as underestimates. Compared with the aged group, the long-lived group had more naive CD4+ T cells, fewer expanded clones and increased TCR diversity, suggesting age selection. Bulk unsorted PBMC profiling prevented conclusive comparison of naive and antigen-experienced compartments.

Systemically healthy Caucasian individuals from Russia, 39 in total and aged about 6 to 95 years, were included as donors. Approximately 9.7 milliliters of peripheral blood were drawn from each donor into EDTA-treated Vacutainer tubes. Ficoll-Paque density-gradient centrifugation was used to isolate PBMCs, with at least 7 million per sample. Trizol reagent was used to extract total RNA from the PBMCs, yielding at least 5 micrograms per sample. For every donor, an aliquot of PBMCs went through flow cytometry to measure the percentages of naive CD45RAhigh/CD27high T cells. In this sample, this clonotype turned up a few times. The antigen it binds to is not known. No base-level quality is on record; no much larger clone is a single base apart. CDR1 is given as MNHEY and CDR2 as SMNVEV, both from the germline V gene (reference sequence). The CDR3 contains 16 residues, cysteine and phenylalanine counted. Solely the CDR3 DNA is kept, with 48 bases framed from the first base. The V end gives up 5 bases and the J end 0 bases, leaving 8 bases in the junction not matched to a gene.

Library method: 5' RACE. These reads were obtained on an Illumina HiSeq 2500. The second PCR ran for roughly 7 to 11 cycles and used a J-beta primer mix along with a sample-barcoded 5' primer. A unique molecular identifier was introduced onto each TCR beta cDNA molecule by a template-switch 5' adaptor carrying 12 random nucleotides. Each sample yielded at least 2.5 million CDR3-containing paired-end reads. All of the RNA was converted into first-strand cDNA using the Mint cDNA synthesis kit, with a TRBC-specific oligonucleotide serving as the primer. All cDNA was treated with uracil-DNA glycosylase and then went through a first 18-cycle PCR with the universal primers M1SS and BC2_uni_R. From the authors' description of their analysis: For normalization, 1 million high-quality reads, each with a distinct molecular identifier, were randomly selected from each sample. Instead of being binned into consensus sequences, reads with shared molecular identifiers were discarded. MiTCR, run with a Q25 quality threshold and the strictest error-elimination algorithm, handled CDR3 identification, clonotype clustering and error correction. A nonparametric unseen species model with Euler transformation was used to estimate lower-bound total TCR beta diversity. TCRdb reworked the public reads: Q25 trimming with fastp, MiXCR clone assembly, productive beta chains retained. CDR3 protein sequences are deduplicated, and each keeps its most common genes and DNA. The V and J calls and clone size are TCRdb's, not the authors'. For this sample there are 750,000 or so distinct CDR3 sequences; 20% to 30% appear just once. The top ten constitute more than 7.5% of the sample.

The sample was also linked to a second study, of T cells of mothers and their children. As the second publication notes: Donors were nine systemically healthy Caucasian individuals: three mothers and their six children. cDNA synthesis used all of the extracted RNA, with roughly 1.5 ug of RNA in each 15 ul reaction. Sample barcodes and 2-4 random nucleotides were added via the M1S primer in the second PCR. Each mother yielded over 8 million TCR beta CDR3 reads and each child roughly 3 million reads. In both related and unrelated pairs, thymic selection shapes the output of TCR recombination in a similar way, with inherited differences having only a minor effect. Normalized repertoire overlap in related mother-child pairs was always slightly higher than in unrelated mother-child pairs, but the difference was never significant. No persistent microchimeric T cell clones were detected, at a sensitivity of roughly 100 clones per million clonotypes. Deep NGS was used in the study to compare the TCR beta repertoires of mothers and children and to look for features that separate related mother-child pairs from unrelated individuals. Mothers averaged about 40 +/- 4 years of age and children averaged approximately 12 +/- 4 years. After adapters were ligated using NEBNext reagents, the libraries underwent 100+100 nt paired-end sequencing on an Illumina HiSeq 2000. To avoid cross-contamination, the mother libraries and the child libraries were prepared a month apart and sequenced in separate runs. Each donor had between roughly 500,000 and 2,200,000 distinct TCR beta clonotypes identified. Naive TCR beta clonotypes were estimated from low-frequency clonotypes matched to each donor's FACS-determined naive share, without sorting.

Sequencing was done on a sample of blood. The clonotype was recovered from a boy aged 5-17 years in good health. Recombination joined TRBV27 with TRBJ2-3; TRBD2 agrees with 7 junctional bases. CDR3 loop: CASSQRLAYSTDTQYF. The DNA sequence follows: TGTGCCAGCAGTCAACGACTAGCATATAGCACAGATACGCAGTATTTT.